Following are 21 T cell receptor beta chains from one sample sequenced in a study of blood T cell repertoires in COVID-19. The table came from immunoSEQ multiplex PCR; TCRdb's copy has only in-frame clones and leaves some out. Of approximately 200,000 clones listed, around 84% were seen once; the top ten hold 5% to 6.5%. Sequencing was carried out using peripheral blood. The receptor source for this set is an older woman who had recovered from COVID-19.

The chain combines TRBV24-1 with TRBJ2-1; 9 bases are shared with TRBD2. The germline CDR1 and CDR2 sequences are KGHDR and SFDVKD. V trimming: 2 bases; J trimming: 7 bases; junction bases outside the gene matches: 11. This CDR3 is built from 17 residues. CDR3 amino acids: CATSDSRRGGARNEQFF. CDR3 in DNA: TGTGCCACCAGTGATTCCCGGCGCGGGGGGGCCAGGAATGAGCAGTTCTTC.

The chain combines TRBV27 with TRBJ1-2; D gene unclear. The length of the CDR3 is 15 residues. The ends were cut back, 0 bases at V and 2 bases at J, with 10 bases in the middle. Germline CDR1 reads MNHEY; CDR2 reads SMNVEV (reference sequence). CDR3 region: CASSLSWAANYGYTF. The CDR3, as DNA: TGTGCCAGCAGTTTATCGTGGGCAGCAAACTATGGCTACACCTTC.

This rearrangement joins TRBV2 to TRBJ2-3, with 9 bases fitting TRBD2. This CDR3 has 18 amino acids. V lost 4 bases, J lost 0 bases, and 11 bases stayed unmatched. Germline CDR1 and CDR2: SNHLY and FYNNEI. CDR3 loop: CASSGLAGDVVSTDTQYF. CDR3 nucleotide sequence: TGTGCCAGCAGTGGATTAGCGGGGGACGTCGTCAGCACAGATACGCAGTATTTT.

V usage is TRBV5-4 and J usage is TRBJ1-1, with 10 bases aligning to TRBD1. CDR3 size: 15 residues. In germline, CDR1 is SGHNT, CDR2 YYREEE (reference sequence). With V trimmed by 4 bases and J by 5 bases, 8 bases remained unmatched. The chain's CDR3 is CASSRKTGGGTEAFF. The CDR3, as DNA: TGTGCCAGCAGCAGGAAGACAGGGGGCGGGACTGAAGCTTTCTTT.

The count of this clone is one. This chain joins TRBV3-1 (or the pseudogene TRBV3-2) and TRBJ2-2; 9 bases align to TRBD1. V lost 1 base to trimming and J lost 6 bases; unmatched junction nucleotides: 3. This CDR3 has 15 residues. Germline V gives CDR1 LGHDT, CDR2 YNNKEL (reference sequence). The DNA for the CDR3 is TGTGCCAGCAGCCAAGGGGACAGGGCCGCCGGGGAGCTGTTTTTT. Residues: CASSQGDRAAGELFF.

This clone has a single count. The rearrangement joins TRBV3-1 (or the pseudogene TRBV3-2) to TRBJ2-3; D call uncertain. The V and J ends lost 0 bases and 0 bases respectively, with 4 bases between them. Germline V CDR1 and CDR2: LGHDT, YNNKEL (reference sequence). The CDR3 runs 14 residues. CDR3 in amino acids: CASSQDTSTDTQYF. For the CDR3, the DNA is TGTGCCAGCAGCCAAGACACAAGCACAGATACGCAGTATTTT.

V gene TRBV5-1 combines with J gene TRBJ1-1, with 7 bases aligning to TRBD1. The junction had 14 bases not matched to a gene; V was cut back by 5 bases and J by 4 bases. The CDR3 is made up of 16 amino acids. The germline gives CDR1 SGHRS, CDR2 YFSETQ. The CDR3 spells CASSAGQDLMGTEAFF. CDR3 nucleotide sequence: TGCGCCAGCAGTGCTGGACAGGACCTGATGGGCACTGAAGCTTTCTTT.

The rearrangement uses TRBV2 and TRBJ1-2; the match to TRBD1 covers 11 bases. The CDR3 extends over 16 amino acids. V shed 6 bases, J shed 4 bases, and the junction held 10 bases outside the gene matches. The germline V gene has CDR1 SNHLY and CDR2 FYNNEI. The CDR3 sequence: CASSRTGGIIPYGYTF. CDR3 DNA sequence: TGTGCCAGCAGCAGGACAGGGGGCATCATTCCCTATGGCTACACCTTC.

CDR3 bases: TGCGCCAGCAGCTTGATGGGGACAGAAGGAGAAAAACTGTTTTTT. Translation gives CASSLMGTEGEKLFF. V gene TRBV5-1 combines with J gene TRBJ1-4; 7 nucleotides align to TRBD1. Germline CDR1 SGHRS, CDR2 YFSETQ. The CDR3 totals 15 residues. V lost 1 base to trimming and J lost 8 bases; unmatched junction nucleotides: 8.

CDR3 in amino acids: CASRRTGVLGYTF. CDR3 bases: TGTGCCAGCAGGAGGACAGGGGTATTAGGCTACACCTTC. This chain links TRBV6-5 with TRBJ1-2; 9 nucleotides match TRBD1. Germline loops: CDR1 MNHEY, CDR2 SVGAGI. With 6 bases clipped from V and 8 bases from J, the junction kept 7 bases outside the gene matches. The CDR3 loop spans 13 amino acids.

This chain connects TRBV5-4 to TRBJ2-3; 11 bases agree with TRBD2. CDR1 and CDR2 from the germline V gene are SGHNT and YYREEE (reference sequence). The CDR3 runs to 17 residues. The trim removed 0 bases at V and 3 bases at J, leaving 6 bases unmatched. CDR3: CASSLELAGVGTDTQYF. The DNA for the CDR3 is TGTGCCAGCAGCTTGGAACTAGCGGGGGTAGGGACAGATACGCAGTATTTT.

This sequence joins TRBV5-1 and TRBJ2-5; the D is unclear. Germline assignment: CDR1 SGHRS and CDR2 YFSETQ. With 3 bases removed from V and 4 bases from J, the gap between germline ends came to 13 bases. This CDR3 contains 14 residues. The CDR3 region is CASSSNRPGETQYF. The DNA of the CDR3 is TGCGCCAGCAGCTCTAATAGGCCGGGAGAGACCCAGTACTTC.

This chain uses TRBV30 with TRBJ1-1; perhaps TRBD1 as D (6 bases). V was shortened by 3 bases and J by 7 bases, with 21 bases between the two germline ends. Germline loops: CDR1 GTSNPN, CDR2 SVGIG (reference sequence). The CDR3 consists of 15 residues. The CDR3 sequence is CAWSVYPPGQGEAFF. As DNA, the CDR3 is TGTGCCTGGAGCGTTTACCCTCCGGGACAAGGTGAAGCTTTCTTT.

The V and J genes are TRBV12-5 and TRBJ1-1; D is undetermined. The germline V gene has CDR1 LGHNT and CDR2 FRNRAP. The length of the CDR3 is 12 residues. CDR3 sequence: CAAAPGNTEAFF. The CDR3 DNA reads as TGTGCCGCGGCCCCGGGGAACACTGAAGCTTTCTTT.

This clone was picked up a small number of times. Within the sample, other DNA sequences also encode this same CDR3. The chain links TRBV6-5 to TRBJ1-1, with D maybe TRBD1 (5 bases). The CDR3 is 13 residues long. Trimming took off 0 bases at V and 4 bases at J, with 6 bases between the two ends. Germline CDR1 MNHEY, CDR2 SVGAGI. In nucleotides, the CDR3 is TGTGCCAGCAGTTACTCGGGGGGCACTGAAGCTTTCTTT. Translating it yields CASSYSGGTEAFF.

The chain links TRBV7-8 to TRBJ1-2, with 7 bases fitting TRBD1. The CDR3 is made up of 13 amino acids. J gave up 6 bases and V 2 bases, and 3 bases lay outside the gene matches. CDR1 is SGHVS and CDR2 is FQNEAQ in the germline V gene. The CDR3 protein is CASSLITGDGYTF. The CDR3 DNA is TGTGCCAGCAGCTTAATAACAGGGGATGGCTACACCTTC.

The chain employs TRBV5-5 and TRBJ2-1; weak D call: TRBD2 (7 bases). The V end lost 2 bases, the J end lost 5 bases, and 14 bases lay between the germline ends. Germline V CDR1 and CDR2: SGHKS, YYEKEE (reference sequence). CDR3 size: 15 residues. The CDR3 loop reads CASSFGAGAHNEQFF. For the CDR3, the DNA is TGTGCCAGCAGCTTCGGGGCGGGGGCACACAATGAGCAGTTCTTC.

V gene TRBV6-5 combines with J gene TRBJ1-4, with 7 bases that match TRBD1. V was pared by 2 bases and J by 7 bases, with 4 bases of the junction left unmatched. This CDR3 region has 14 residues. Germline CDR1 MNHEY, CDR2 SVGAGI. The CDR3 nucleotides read TGTGCCAGCAGTTACAGGGGGCTTACTGAAAAACTGTTTTTT. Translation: CASSYRGLTEKLFF.

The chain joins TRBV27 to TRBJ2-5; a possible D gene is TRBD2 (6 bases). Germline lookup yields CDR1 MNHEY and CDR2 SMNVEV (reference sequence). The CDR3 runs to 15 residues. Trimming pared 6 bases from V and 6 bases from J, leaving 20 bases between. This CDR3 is CASSFNGGPEQTQYF. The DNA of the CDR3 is TGTGCCAGCAGCTTCAACGGGGGACCTGAACAGACCCAGTACTTC.

In DNA, the CDR3 is TGTGCCAGCAGTTACGGGGATACGCAGTATTTT. This translates into CASSYGDTQYF. V usage is TRBV2 and J usage is TRBJ2-3, with D unresolved. Germline V lookup: CDR1 SNHLY, CDR2 FYNNEI. The V end was cut by 5 bases, the J end by 6 bases, with 6 bases between. This CDR3 contains 11 residues.

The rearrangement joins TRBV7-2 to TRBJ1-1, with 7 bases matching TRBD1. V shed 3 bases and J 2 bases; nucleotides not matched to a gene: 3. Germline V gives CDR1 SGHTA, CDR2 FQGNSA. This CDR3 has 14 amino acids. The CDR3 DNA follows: TGTGCCAGCAGCTTTAGGGGGCGAAACACTGAAGCTTTCTTT. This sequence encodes CASSFRGRNTEAFF.